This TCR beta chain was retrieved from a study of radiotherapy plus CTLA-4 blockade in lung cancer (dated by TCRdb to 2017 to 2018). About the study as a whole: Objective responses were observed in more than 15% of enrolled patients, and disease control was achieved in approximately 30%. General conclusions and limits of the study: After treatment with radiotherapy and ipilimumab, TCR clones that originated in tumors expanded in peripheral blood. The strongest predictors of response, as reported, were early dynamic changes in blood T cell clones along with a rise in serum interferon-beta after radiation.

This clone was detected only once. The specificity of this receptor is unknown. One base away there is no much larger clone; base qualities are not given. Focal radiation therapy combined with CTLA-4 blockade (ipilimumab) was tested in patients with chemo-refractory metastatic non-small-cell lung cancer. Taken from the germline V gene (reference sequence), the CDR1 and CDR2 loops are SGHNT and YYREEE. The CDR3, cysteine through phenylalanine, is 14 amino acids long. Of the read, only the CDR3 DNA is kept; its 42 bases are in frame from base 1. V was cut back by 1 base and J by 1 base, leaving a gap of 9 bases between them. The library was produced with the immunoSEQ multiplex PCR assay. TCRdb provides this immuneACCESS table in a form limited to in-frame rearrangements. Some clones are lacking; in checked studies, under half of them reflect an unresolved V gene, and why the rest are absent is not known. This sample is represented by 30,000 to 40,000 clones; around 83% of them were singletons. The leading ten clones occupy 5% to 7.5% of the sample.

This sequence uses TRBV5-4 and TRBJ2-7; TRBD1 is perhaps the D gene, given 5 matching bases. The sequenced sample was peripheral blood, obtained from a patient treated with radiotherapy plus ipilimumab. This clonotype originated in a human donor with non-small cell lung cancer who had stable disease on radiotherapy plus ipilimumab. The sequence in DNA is TGTGCCAGCAGCTTGCGCGCAGGGTCCTACGAGCAGTACTTC. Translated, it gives CASSLRAGSYEQYF.